One sample yielded the 16 T cell receptor beta chains listed below, sequenced in a study of shared clonotypes between healthy human individuals. Profiling relied on immunoSEQ multiplex PCR, and the TCRdb table lists in-frame clones only, not all of them. The sample consists of roughly 1,500,000 clones, 98% of them appearing once. Sequenced: naive CD4+ T cells sorted from blood. Regarding subset: CD45RA+ positively selected. These receptors all come from a man aged 30 to 39 in good health.

A single count supports this clone. V and J are TRBV9 and TRBJ2-1, with 16 bases aligning to TRBD2. The CDR3 is 20 residues long. The ends lost 1 base at V and 1 base at J; junction bases unmatched: 8. Germline CDR1 and CDR2: SGDLS and YYNGEE. CDR3 nucleotides: TGTGCCAGCAGCGTAAACTCGGGACTAGCGGGAGGGGAATCCTACAATGAGCAGTTCTTC. This codes for CASSVNSGLAGGESYNEQFF.

The chain couples TRBV9 to TRBJ2-3, with D maybe TRBD2 (6 bases). The V end lost 1 base, the J end lost 2 bases, and 14 bases lay between the germline ends. Germline CDR1 reads SGDLS; CDR2 reads YYNGEE. This CDR3 has 16 residues. This CDR3 reads CASSVSGSGPTDTQYF. The CDR3 DNA reads as TGTGCCAGCAGCGTAAGCGGGTCGGGTCCCACAGATACGCAGTATTTT.

The chain carries TRBV4-2 and TRBJ1-5; D remains unclear. There are 15 residues in the CDR3. Germline V gene lookup returns CDR1 LGHNA and CDR2 YNFKEQ. V lost 0 bases to trimming and J lost 0 bases, with 6 bases between them. The DNA for the CDR3 is TGTGCCAGCAGCCAAGAGGCAGATAGCAATCAGCCCCAGCATTTT. It codes for CASSQEADSNQPQHF.

The chain links TRBV30 to TRBJ2-3, with D unclear. The CDR3 spans 13 residues. V was shortened by 1 base and J by 6 bases, with 11 bases between the two germline ends. Looked up from germline, CDR1 is GTSNPN and CDR2 is SVGIG (reference sequence). CDR3 bases: TGTGCCTGGAGTGGGACCCTCGCGGATACGCAGTATTTT. Translation gives CAWSGTLADTQYF.

The chain joins TRBV18 to TRBJ2-5; 9 positions agree with TRBD1. The germline gives CDR1 KGHSH, CDR2 LQKENI. With 3 bases clipped from V and 5 bases from J, the junction kept 7 bases outside the gene matches. The CDR3 is 15 residues long. The CDR3 coding sequence is TGTGCCAGCTCACCCTACAGGGGGCAAGTGGAGACCCAGTACTTC. Its translation: CASSPYRGQVETQYF. The full variable domain, completed using reference TRBV18 and TRBJ2-5, is NAGVMQNPRHLVRRRGQEARLRCSPMKGHSHVYWYRQLPEEGLKFMVYLQKENIIDESGMPKERFSAEFPKEGPSILRIQQVVRGDSAAYFCASSPYRGQVETQYFGPGTRLLVL.

The chain combines TRBV5-1 with TRBJ2-2, with 10 bases that match TRBD2. The CDR3 runs 17 residues. Germline values: CDR1 SGHRS, CDR2 YFSETQ. Trimming removed 0 bases from V and 4 bases from J; junction bases left unmatched: 6. The CDR3 region is CASSLAGTSAFTGELFF. CDR3 sequence (DNA): TGCGCCAGCAGCTTGGCGGGGACTAGCGCGTTCACCGGGGAGCTGTTTTTT.

The chain employs TRBV29-1 and TRBJ2-2; D remains ambiguous. CDR1 is SQVTM, CDR2 ANQGSEA, per germline. The CDR3 is 11 amino acids. V lost 7 bases to trimming and J lost 6 bases, with 9 bases between them. The CDR3 DNA reads as TGCAGCGCTGGAAGTGCCGGGGAGCTGTTTTTT. This codes for CSAGSAGELFF.

The genes are TRBV7-9 and TRBJ1-2; D remains unclear. The CDR3 consists of 16 residues. CDR1 is SEHNR, CDR2 FQNEAQ, per germline (reference sequence). The ends were cut back, 1 base at V and 0 bases at J, with 12 bases in the middle. CDR3 sequence: CASSLVASETNYGYTF. The CDR3 DNA follows: TGTGCCAGCAGCTTAGTAGCGTCAGAAACTAACTATGGCTACACCTTC.

This clone was picked up one time. This sequence joins TRBV28 and TRBJ1-2; possibly TRBD1 for D (5 bases). CDR3 length: 12 residues. CDR1 and CDR2 from the germline V gene are MDHEN and SYDVKM. Deletions cut 8 bases from V and 6 bases from J, with 13 bases between. The CDR3 sequence is CASRGGVDGYTF. The CDR3 bases are TGTGCCAGCCGTGGAGGGGTTGATGGCTACACCTTC.

This rearrangement joins TRBV28 to TRBJ2-2; 12 nucleotides align to TRBD2. The CDR3 runs 17 residues. V was clipped by 4 bases and J by 6 bases; unmatched bases: 9. In germline, CDR1 is MDHEN, CDR2 SYDVKM. CDR3 loop: CASSSGGLAGISGELFF. Written as DNA, the CDR3 is TGTGCCAGCAGTTCGGGCGGACTAGCGGGAATCTCCGGGGAGCTGTTTTTT.

The chain combines TRBV4-1 with TRBJ2-3; 7 nucleotides match TRBD2. The CDR3 covers 16 residues. Germline lookup yields CDR1 MGHRA and CDR2 YSYEKL. V gave up 0 bases and J gave up 2 bases; unmatched junction bases: 5. Here the CDR3 DNA reads TGCGCCAGCAGCCAAGAGGCTAGCGGTAACACAGATACGCAGTATTTT. Residues: CASSQEASGNTDTQYF.

V and J are TRBV2 and TRBJ1-1, with 7 bases lining up with TRBD1. Germline CDR1 and CDR2: SNHLY and FYNNEI. With 3 bases clipped from V and 8 bases from J, the junction kept 9 bases outside the gene matches. The CDR3 is made up of 14 amino acids. DNA of the CDR3: TGTGCCAGCAGTGAGGAACGATTGACAGGGGAAGCTTTCTTT. Translating gives CASSEERLTGEAFF. Complete variable domain (other parts from reference TRBV2 and TRBJ1-1): EPEVTQTPSHQVTQMGQEVILRCVPISNHLYFYWYRQILGQKVEFLVSFYNNEISEKSEIFDDQFSVERPDGSNFTLKIRSTKLEDSAMYFCASSEERLTGEAFFGQGTRLTVV.

The chain carries TRBV5-4 and TRBJ2-3; TRBD1 or TRBD2 may be the D gene (5 bases each). This CDR3 has 15 amino acids. Trimming pared 4 bases from V and 1 base from J, leaving 13 bases between. Germline-derived CDR1 and CDR2 are SGHNT and YYREEE (reference sequence). CDR3 sequence (DNA): TGTGCCAGCAGCAACCGGGACGTTGGCACAGATACGCAGTATTTT. Encoded protein: CASSNRDVGTDTQYF.

The rearrangement uses TRBV7-9 and TRBJ1-1; TRBD1 is a possible D gene (6 bases). V lost 10 bases and J 0 bases, leaving 12 bases between the germline ends. The CDR3 is made up of 13 amino acids. The germline CDR1 and CDR2 sequences are SEHNR and FQNEAQ (reference sequence). Here the CDR3 reads CATNGQLNTEAFF. In DNA form, the CDR3 reads TGTGCCACAAATGGACAGTTGAACACTGAAGCTTTCTTT.

This chain joins TRBV7-9 and TRBJ1-3, with a weak D call TRBD1 (6 bases). Germline V gene sequence: CDR1 SEHNR, CDR2 FQNEAQ (reference sequence). Trimming left V 8 bases short and J 5 bases short, with 16 bases between. The CDR3 covers 14 residues. The CDR3 sequence is CASSNWGARNTIYF. CDR3 DNA sequence: TGTGCCAGCTCGAATTGGGGGGCGCGAAACACCATATATTTT.

The rearrangement uses TRBV10-3 and TRBJ2-7; D is unclear. The V and J ends lost 4 bases and 0 bases respectively, with 1 base between them. Germline V gene sequence: CDR1 ENHRY, CDR2 SYGVKD. The CDR3 runs to 11 residues. The CDR3 region has the DNA TGTGCCATCAGTGTCTCCTACGAGCAGTACTTC. This encodes CAISVSYEQYF.